This T cell receptor (beta chain) was documented in a study of cytomegalovirus exposure and HLA in healthy donors. Study-wide findings and caveats: A list of 150 or so TCR beta chains associated with cytomegalovirus was given. Earlier analysis found most TCR beta V segments productive about 87% or about 30% of the time. The later analysis indicated that the majority of CMV-associated TCR beta chains appeared HLA-restricted.

A single count supports this clone. As yet, its antigen is unknown. With 60 Vbeta and 13 Jbeta primers, the PCR was carried out. Method: immunoSEQ multiplex PCR; TCRdb's copy keeps in-frame clones and lacks some. The repertoire consists of 180,000 or so clones, with around 77% occurring once and the leading ten covering about 2%. The CDR3 loop spans 16 amino acids. Trimming removed 4 bases at V and 7 bases at J, with 23 bases between. In germline, CDR1 is SGHRS, CDR2 YFSETQ. Sequenced: PBMCs. The sequence came from a woman younger than 45 in good health and CMV-seropositive. V usage is TRBV5-1 and J usage is TRBJ1-1; D may be TRBD1 (5 bases). The CDR3, as DNA: TGCGCCAGCAGCCTGGCCCCGGGGGGAGGCCAATTTGAAGCTTTCTTT. Its protein product is CASSLAPGGGQFEAFF.